This T cell receptor (beta chain) was found in a study of a mutant IDH1 vaccine in newly diagnosed glioma. Study outcomes and limitations: There were vaccine-induced immune responses in 85% to 95% of the patients.

As for this clone: Antigen: not known.

Time point noted: week 35, safety follow-up. Vaccine doses each comprised 300 ug of mutant IDH1 20-mer peptide, with topical imiquimod. Some clones are missing from TCRdb's copy, which holds only in-frame ones; the method was immunoSEQ multiplex PCR. The sample records tens of thousands of clones, roughly 80% being singletons. V gave up 0 bases and J gave up 1 base, with 8 bases separating them. The CDR3 has 14 residues. Germline CDR1 is SGHRS and CDR2 is YFSETQ. This TCR came from a woman between 18 and 29 years old with glioma. The V gene is TRBV5-1, the J gene TRBJ2-7; no firm D call. The material was PBMCs, obtained from a glioma patient whose treatment included an IDH1 peptide vaccine. The CDR3 DNA reads TGCGCCAGCAGCTTGGAGGCGGAGTCCTACGAGCAGTACTTC. It is translated as CASSLEAESYEQYF.